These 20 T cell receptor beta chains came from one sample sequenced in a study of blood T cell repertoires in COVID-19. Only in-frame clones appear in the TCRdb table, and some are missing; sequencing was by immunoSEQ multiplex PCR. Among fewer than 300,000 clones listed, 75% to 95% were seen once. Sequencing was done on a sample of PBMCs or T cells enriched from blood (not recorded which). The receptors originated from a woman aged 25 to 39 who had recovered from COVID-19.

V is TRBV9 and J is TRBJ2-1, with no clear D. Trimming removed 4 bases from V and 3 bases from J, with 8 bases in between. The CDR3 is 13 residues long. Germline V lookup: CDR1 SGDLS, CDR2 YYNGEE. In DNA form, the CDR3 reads TGTGCCAGCAGCTCCAACAGCTACAATGAGCAGTTCTTC. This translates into CASSSNSYNEQFF.

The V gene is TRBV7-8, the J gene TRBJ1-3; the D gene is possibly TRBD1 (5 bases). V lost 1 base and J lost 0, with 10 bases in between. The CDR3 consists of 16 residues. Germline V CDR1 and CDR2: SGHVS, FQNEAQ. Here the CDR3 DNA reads TGTGCCAGCAGCTTAGTAGGACACAGCTCTGGAAACACCATATATTTT. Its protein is CASSLVGHSSGNTIYF.

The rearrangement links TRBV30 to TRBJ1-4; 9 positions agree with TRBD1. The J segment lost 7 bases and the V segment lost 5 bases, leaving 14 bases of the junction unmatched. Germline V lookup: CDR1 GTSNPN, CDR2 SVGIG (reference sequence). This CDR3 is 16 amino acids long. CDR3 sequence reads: CAWGTGGKGGGEKLFF. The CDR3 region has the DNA TGTGCCTGGGGCACAGGGGGCAAAGGAGGCGGTGAAAAACTGTTTTTT.

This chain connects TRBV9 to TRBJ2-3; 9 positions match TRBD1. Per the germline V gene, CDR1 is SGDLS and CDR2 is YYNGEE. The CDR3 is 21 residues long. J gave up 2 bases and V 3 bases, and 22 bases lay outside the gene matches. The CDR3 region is CASSGFPGQGTKWRTTDTQYF. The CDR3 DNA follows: TGTGCCAGCAGCGGCTTTCCGGGACAGGGAACGAAGTGGCGGACCACAGATACGCAGTATTTT.

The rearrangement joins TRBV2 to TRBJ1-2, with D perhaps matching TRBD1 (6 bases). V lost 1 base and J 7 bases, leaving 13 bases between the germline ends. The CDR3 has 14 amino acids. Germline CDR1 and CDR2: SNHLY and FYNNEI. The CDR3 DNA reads TGTGCCAGCAGTGAAGGTTTGGGGGCTGCTGGCTACACCTTC. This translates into CASSEGLGAAGYTF.

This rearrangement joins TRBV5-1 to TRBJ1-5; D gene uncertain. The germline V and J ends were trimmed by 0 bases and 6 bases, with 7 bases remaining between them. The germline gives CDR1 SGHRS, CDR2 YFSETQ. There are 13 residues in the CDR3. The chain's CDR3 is CASSLGEGQPQHF. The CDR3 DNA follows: TGCGCCAGCAGCTTGGGTGAGGGTCAGCCCCAGCATTTT.

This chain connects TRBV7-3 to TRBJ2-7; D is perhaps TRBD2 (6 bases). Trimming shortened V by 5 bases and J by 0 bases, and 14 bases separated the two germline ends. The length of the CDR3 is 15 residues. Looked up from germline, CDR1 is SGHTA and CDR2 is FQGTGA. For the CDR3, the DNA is TGTGCCAGCAGCCCCGGGACTCTTAGCTCCTACGAGCAGTACTTC. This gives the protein CASSPGTLSSYEQYF.

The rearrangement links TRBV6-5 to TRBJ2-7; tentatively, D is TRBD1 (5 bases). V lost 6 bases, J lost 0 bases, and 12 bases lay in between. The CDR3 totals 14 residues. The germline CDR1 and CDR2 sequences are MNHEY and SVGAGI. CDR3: CASRGPEDSYEQYF. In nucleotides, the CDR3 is TGTGCCAGCAGGGGGCCAGAGGACTCCTACGAGCAGTACTTC.

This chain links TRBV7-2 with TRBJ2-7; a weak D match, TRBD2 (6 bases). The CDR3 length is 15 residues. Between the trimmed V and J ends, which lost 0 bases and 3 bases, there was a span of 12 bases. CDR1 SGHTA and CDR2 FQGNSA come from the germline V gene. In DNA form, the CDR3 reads TGTGCCAGCAGCTTAGCGGCGGGAACCAACTACGAGCAGTACTTC. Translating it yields CASSLAAGTNYEQYF.

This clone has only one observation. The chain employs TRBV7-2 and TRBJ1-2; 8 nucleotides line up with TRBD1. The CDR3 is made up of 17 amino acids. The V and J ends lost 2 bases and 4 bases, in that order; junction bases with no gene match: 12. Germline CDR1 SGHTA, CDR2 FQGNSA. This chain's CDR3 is CASSLMFSGQGSYGYTF. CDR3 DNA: TGTGCCAGCAGCTTAATGTTTTCTGGACAGGGTTCCTATGGCTACACCTTC.

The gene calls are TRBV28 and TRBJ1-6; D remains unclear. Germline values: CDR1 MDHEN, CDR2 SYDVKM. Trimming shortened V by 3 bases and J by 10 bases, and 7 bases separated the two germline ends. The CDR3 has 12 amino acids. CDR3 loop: CASSFSESPLHF. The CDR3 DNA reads TGTGCCAGCAGTTTCTCTGAGTCACCCCTCCACTTT.

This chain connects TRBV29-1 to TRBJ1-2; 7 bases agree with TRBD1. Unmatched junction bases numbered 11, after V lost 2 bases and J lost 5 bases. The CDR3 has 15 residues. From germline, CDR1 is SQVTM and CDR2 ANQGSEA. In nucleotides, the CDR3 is TGCAGCGTTGAATCCAGAGGGGGCGAGAATTATGGCTACACCTTC. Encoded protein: CSVESRGGENYGYTF.

The CDR3 reads CASSPRRVGDNEQFF. In nucleotides, the CDR3 is TGCGCCAGCAGTCCCCGCCGGGTTGGTGACAATGAGCAGTTCTTC. This chain uses TRBV4-3 with TRBJ2-1, with no clear D. With 6 bases removed from V and 5 bases from J, the gap between germline ends came to 17 bases. There are 15 residues in the CDR3. CDR1 is LGHNA and CDR2 is YSLEER in the germline V gene.

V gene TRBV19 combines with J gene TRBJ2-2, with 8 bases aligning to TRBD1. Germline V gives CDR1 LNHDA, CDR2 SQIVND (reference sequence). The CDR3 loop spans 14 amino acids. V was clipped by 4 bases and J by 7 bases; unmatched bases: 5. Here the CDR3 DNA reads TGTGCCAGTAGTAGAGGACAGGGCATCGGGGAGCTGTTTTTT. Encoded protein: CASSRGQGIGELFF.

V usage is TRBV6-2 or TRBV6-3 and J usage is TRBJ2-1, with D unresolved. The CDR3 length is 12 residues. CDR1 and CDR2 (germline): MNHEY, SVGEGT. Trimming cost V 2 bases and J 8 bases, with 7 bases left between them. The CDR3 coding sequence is TGTGCCAGCAGTTACGCCGGAGATGAGCAGTTCTTC. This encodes CASSYAGDEQFF.

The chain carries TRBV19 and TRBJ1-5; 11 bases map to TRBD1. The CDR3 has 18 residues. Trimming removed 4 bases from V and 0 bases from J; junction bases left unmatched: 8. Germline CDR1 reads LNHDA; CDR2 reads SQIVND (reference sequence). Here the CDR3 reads CASSTRTGGRYSNQPQHF. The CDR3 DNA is TGTGCCAGTAGTACCCGGACAGGGGGCAGGTATAGCAATCAGCCCCAGCATTTT.

As DNA, the CDR3 is TGCGCCAGCAGCTCACAGGGGTCCTCACACAATGAGCAGTTCTTC. It specifies CASSSQGSSHNEQFF. The chain carries TRBV5-1 and TRBJ2-1, with TRBD1 matching 7 bases. From germline, CDR1 is SGHRS and CDR2 YFSETQ. Trimming at V came to 3 bases and at J to 5 bases, leaving 8 bases not matched to a gene. This CDR3 region has 15 residues.

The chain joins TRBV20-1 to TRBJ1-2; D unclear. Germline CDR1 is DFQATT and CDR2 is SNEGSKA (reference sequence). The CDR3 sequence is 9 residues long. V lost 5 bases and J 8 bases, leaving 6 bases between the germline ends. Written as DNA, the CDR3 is TGCAGTGCTTTGTCGGGCTACACCTTC. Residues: CSALSGYTF.

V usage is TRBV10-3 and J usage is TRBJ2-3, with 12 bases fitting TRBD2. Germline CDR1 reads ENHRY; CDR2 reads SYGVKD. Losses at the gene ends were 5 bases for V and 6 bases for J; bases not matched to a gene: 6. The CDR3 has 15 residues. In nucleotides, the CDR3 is TGTGCCATCAGTCTGACTAGCGGGAGATCGGATACGCAGTATTTT. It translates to CAISLTSGRSDTQYF.

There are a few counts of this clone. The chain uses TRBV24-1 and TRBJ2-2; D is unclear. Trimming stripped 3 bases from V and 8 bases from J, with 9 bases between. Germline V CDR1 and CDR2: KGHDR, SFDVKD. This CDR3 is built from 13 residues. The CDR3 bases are TGTGCCACCAGTGATCCAGTACAGGGGGAGCTGTTTTTT. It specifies CATSDPVQGELFF.